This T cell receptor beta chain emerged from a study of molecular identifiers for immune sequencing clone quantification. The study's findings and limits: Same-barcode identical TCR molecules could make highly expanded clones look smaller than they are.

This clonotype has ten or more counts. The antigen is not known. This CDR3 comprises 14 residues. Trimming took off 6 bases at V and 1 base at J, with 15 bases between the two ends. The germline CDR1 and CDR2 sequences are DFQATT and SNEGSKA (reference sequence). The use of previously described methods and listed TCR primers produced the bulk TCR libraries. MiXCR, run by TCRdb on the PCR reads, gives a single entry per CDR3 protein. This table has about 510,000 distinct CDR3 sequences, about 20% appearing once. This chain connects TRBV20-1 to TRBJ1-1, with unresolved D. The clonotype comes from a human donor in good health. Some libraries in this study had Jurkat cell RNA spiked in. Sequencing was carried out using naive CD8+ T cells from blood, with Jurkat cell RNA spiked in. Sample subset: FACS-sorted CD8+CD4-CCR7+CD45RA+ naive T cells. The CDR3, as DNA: TGCAGTGCCCCAGACGGACCGTCGAACACTGAAGCTTTCTTT. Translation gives CSAPDGPSNTEAFF.